Listed below are T cell receptor beta chains from one sample, sequenced in a study of shared clonotypes between healthy human individuals. The table came from immunoSEQ multiplex PCR; TCRdb's copy has only in-frame clones and leaves some out. The sample consists of about 1.5 million clones, 98% of them appearing once. Sequenced input: naive CD4+ T cells sorted from blood. These receptors all come from a man aged 30 to 39 in good health. CDR3s include the opening cysteine and the closing phenylalanine or tryptophan. Fields, in order: D gene, clone size, J gene, V gene, CDR3 protein, CDR3 DNA. A D gene is named only where the DNA matches it firmly. Expanded clones are given a class, and other clones once, few, many or no size at all.

D gene: NA; clone size: NA; J gene: TRBJ1-2; V gene: TRBV7-2; CDR3 protein: CASSPRQAVDYGYTF; CDR3 DNA: TGTGCCAGCAGCCCCAGACAGGCTGTCGACTATGGCTACACCTTC
D gene: NA; clone size: NA; J gene: TRBJ1-2; V gene: TRBV19; CDR3 protein: CASSILSNGYTF; CDR3 DNA: TGTGCCAGTAGTATCTTGTCTAATGGCTACACCTTC
D gene: NA; clone size: once; J gene: TRBJ2-4; V gene: TRBV28; CDR3 protein: CASSYVIQYF; CDR3 DNA: TGTGCCAGCAGTTACGTCATTCAGTACTTC
D gene: TRBD1; clone size: NA; J gene: TRBJ2-7; V gene: TRBV7-8; CDR3 protein: CASRKQGAAYEQYF; CDR3 DNA: TGTGCCAGCAGGAAACAGGGGGCAGCTTACGAGCAGTACTTC
D gene: NA; clone size: NA; J gene: TRBJ2-1; V gene: TRBV5-1; CDR3 protein: CASVRASDYNEQFF; CDR3 DNA: TGCGCCAGCGTCCGGGCTAGCGATTACAATGAGCAGTTCTTC
D gene: TRBD1; clone size: NA; J gene: TRBJ1-4; V gene: TRBV4-1; CDR3 protein: CASSQGQPRGEKLFF; CDR3 DNA: TGCGCCAGCAGCCAGGGACAGCCCCGCGGTGAAAAACTGTTTTTT
D gene: NA; clone size: NA; J gene: TRBJ2-5; V gene: TRBV5-1; CDR3 protein: CASSLGPGGETQYF; CDR3 DNA: TGCGCCAGCAGCTTGGGGCCCGGAGGGGAGACCCAGTACTTC
D gene: NA; clone size: NA; J gene: TRBJ2-1; V gene: TRBV7-2; CDR3 protein: CASSPLLNEQFF; CDR3 DNA: TGTGCCAGCAGCCCTCTTCTTAATGAGCAGTTCTTC
D gene: NA; clone size: NA; J gene: TRBJ2-3; V gene: TRBV19; CDR3 protein: CASSIASSGTDTQYF; CDR3 DNA: TGTGCCAGTAGTATAGCCTCGTCGGGCACAGATACGCAGTATTTT
D gene: TRBD2; clone size: NA; J gene: TRBJ2-1; V gene: TRBV30; CDR3 protein: CAWGGLAGFYEQFF; CDR3 DNA: TGTGCCTGGGGGGGACTAGCGGGATTCTATGAGCAGTTCTTC
D gene: TRBD1; clone size: NA; J gene: TRBJ1-4; V gene: TRBV7-9; CDR3 protein: CASSPGTGELANEKLFF; CDR3 DNA: TGTGCCAGCAGCCCCGGGACAGGGGAGCTAGCTAATGAAAAACTGTTTTTT
D gene: NA; clone size: NA; J gene: TRBJ2-7; V gene: TRBV6-6; CDR3 protein: CASSYLSGGAYEQYF; CDR3 DNA: TGTGCCAGCAGTTATCTCAGCGGAGGGGCCTACGAGCAGTACTTC
D gene: NA; clone size: few; J gene: TRBJ2-2; V gene: TRBV2; CDR3 protein: CASSEAVHGELFF; CDR3 DNA: TGTGCCAGCAGTGAAGCGGTCCATGGGGAGCTGTTTTTT
D gene: TRBD2; clone size: NA; J gene: TRBJ2-1; V gene: TRBV19; CDR3 protein: CASSIGGTSIEQFF; CDR3 DNA: TGTGCCAGTAGTATAGGTGGGACTAGCATCGAGCAGTTCTTC
D gene: TRBD2; clone size: NA; J gene: TRBJ2-7; V gene: TRBV2; CDR3 protein: CASSVISGTVSYEQYF; CDR3 DNA: TGTGCCAGCAGCGTTATTAGCGGGACGGTCTCCTACGAGCAGTACTTC
D gene: TRBD2; clone size: NA; J gene: TRBJ2-7; V gene: TRBV14; CDR3 protein: CASSLRSSGRAYEQYF; CDR3 DNA: TGTGCCAGCAGCCTAAGGAGTAGCGGGAGGGCCTACGAGCAGTACTTC
D gene: NA; clone size: NA; J gene: TRBJ2-6; V gene: TRBV28; CDR3 protein: CASSLAGANVLTF; CDR3 DNA: TGTGCCAGCAGTCTAGCTGGGGCCAACGTCCTGACTTTC
D gene: TRBD2; clone size: NA; J gene: TRBJ2-1; V gene: TRBV29-1; CDR3 protein: CSVRGLAGGGKSYNEQFF; CDR3 DNA: TGCAGCGTCCGAGGACTAGCGGGAGGGGGGAAGTCCTACAATGAGCAGTTCTTC
D gene: NA; clone size: NA; J gene: TRBJ1-1; V gene: TRBV5-1; CDR3 protein: CASSFSPSLVLNTEAFF; CDR3 DNA: TGCGCCAGCAGCTTTTCCCCATCCCTGGTTCTGAACACTGAAGCTTTCTTT
D gene: NA; clone size: NA; J gene: TRBJ2-3; V gene: TRBV10-3; CDR3 protein: CAISDRTGVDTQYF; CDR3 DNA: TGTGCCATCAGTGATCGGACGGGGGTAGATACGCAGTATTTT
D gene: NA; clone size: NA; J gene: TRBJ2-7; V gene: TRBV4-1; CDR3 protein: CASSQDLARGLLAYEQYF; CDR3 DNA: TGCGCCAGCAGCCAAGATCTCGCGCGGGGACTCCTCGCCTACGAGCAGTACTTC
D gene: NA; clone size: NA; J gene: TRBJ2-1; V gene: TRBV15; CDR3 protein: CATTRGPGPRMFF; CDR3 DNA: TGTGCCACCACCAGGGGTCCCGGACCACGAATGTTCTTC
D gene: NA; clone size: NA; J gene: TRBJ2-5; V gene: TRBV4-2; CDR3 protein: CASSQEEGLQETQYF; CDR3 DNA: TGTGCCAGCAGCCAAGAAGAAGGACTACAAGAGACCCAGTACTTC
D gene: TRBD2; clone size: NA; J gene: TRBJ2-1; V gene: TRBV7-3; CDR3 protein: CASSIAGPSSYNEQFF; CDR3 DNA: TGTGCCAGCAGCATAGCGGGTCCCTCTTCCTACAATGAGCAGTTCTTC